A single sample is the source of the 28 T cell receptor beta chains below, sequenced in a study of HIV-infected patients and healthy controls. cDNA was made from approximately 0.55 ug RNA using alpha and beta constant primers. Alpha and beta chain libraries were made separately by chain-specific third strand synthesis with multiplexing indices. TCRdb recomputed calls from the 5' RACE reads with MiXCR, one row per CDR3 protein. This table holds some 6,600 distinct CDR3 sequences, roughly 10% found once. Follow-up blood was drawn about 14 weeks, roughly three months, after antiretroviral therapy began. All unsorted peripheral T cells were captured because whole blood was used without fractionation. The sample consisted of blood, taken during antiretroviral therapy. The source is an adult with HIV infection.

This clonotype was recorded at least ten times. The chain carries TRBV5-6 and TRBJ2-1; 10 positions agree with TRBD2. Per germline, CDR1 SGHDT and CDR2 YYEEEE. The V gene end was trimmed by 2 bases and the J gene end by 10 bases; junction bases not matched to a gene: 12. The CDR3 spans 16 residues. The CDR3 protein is CASSLELAGSIEEQFF. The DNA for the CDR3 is TGTGCCAGCAGCTTAGAACTAGCGGGGAGTATAGAGGAGCAGTTCTTC.

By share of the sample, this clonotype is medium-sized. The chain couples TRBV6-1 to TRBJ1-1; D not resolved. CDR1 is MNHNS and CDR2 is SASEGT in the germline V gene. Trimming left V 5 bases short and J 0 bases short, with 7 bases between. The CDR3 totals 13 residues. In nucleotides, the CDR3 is TGTGCCAGCAGTTCCCGGATGAACACTGAAGCTTTCTTT. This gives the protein CASSSRMNTEAFF.

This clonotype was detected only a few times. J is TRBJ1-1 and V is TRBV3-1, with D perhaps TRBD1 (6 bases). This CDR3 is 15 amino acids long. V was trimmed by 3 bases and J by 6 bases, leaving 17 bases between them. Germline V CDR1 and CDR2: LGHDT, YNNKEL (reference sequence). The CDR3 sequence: CASSHYRARTAEAFF. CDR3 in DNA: TGTGCCAGCAGCCACTACAGGGCAAGAACGGCTGAAGCTTTCTTT.

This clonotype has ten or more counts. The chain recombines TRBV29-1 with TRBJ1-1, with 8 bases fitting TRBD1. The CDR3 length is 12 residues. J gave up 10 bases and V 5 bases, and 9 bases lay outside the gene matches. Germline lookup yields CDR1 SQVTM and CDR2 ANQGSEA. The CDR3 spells CSVSAQGAGAFF. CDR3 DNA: TGCAGCGTTTCGGCCCAGGGGGCAGGAGCTTTCTTT.

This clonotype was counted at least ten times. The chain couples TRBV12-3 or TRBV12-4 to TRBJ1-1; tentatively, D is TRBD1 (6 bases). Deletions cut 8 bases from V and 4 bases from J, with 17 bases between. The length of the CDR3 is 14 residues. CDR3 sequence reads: CASGDWGLGTEAFF. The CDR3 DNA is TGTGCCAGCGGGGACTGGGGGCTGGGCACTGAAGCTTTCTTT.

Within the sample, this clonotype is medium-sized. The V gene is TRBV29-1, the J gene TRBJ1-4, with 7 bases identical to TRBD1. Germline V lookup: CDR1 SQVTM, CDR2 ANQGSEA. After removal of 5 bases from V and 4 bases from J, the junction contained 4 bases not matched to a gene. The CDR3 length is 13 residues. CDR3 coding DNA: TGCAGCGTTATGAGACAGGGTAATGAAAAACTGTTTTTT. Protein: CSVMRQGNEKLFF. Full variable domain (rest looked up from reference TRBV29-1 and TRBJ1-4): SAVISQKPSRDICQRGTSLTIQCQVDSQVTMMFWYRQQPGQSLTLIATANQGSEATYESGFVIDKFPISRPNLTFSTLTVSNMSPEDSSIYLCSVMRQGNEKLFFGSGTQLSVL.

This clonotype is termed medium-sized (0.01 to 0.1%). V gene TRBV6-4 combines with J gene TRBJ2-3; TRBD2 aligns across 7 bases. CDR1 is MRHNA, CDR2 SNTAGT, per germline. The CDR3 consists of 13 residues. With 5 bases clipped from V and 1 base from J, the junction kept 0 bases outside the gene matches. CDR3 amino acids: CASSSGGTDTQYF. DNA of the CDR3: TGTGCCAGCAGTAGCGGGGGCACAGATACGCAGTATTTT.

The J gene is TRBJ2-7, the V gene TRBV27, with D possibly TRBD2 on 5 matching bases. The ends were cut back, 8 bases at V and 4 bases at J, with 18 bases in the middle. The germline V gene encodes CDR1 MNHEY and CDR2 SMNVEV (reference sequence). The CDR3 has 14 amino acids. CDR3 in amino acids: CASAMSGPLYEQYF. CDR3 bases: TGTGCCAGCGCTATGAGCGGCCCCTTATACGAGCAGTACTTC.

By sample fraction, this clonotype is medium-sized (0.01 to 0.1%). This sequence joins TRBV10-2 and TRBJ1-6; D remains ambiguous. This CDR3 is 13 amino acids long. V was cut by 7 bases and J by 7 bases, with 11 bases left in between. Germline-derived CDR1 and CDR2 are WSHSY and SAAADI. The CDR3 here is CASNLMGNSPLHF. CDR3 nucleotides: TGCGCCAGCAACTTAATGGGGAATTCACCCCTCCACTTT.

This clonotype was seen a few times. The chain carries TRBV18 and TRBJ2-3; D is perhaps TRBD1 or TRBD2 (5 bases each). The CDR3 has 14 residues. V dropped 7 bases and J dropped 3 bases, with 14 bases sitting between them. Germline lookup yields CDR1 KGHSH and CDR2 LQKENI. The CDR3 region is CASLGTHRTDTQYF. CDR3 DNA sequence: TGTGCCAGCTTGGGGACCCACAGGACAGATACGCAGTATTTT.

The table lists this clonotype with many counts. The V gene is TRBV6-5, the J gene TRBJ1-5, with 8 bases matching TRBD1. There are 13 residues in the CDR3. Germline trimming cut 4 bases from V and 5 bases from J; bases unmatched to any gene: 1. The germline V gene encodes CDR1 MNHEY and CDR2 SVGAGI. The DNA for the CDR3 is TGTGCCAGCAGTTCCAGGGGGCATCAGCCCCAGCATTTT. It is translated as CASSSRGHQPQHF.

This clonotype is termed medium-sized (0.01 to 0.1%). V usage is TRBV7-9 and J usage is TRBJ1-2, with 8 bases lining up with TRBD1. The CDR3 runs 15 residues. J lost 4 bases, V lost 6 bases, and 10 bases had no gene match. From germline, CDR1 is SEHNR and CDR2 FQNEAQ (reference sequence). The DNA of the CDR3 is TGTGCCAGCAGAGCATCCGGGACAGGCTCCTATGGCTACACCTTC. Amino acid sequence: CASRASGTGSYGYTF.

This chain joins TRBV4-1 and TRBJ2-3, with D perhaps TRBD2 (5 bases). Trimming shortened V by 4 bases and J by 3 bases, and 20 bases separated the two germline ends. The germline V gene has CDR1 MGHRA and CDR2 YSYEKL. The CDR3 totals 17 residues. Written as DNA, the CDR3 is TGCGCCAGCAGCCCCATCCCCCGTCGGGGTTCGACAGATACGCAGTATTTT. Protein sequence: CASSPIPRRGSTDTQYF.

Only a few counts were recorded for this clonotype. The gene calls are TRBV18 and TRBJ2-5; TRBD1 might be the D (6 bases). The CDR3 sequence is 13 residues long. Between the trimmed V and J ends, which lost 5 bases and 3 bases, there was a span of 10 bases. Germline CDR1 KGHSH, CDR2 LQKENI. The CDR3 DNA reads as TGTGCCAGCTCAAACTCAGGGGAAGAGACCCAGTACTTC. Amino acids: CASSNSGEETQYF.

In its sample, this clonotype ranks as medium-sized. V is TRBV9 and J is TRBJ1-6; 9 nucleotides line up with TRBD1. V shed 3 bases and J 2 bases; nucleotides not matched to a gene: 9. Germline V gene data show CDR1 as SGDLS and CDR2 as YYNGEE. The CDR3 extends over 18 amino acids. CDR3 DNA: TGTGCCAGCAGCGGGGGACAGGGAGTGTTGCCCTATAATTCACCCCTCCACTTT. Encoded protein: CASSGGQGVLPYNSPLHF.

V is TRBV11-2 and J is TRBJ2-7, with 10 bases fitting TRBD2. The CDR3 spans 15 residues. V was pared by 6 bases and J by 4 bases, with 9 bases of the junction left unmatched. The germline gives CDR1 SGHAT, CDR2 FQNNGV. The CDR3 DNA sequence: TGTGCCAGCAGGGACTTGAAGCGGGGGGGTTACGAGCAGTACTTC. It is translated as CASRDLKRGGYEQYF. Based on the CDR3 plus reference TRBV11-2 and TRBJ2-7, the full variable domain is EAGVAQSPRYKIIEKRQSVAFWCNPISGHATLYWYQQILGQGPKLLIQFQNNGVVDDSQLPKDRFSAERLKGVDSTLKIQPAKLEDSAVYLCASRDLKRGGYEQYFGPGTRLTVT.

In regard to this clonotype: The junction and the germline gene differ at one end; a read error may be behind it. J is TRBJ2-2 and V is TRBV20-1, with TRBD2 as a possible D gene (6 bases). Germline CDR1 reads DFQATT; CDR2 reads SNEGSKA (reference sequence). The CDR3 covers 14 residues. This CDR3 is CSASRGANAGELFF. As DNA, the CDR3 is TGCAGTGCTAGTCGCGGGGCGAACGCCGGGGAGCTGTTTTTT.

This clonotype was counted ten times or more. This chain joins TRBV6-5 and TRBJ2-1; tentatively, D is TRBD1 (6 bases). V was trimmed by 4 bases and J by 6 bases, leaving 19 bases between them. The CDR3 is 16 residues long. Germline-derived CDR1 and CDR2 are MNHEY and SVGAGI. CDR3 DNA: TGTGCCAGCAGTTTAGACAGGTCGACGAGGTCCAATGAGCAGTTCTTC. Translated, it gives CASSLDRSTRSNEQFF.

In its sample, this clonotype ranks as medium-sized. The CDR3 DNA reads TGTGCCAGCAGCTTAGCGTTAGCGGGGAACACAGATACGCAGTATTTT. It is translated as CASSLALAGNTDTQYF. The J gene is TRBJ2-3, the V gene TRBV7-6; 8 positions match TRBD2. With 0 bases clipped from V and 2 bases from J, the junction kept 4 bases outside the gene matches. This CDR3 spans 16 amino acids. CDR1 SGHVS and CDR2 FNYEAQ come from the germline V gene.

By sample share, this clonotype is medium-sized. The CDR3 sequence is CASSPRAQGSTEAFF. In nucleotides, the CDR3 is TGTGCCAGCTCCCCGAGGGCACAGGGTAGCACTGAAGCTTTCTTT. The chain recombines TRBV18 with TRBJ1-1; the D gene is possibly TRBD1 (6 bases). The CDR3 length is 15 residues. V was pared by 6 bases and J by 4 bases, with 18 bases between. Germline-derived CDR1 and CDR2 are KGHSH and LQKENI.

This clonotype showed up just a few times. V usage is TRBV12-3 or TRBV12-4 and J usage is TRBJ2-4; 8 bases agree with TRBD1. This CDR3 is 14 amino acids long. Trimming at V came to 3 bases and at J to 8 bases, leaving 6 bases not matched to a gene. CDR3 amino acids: CASSLLDRADIQYF. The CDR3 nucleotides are TGTGCCAGCAGTTTGCTGGACAGGGCGGACATTCAGTACTTC.

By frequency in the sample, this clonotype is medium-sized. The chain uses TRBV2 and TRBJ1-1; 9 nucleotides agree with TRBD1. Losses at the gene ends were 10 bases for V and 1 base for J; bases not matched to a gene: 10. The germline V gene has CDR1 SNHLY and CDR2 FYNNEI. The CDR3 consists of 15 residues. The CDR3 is CAIKPGQGENTEAFF. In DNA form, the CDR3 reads TGTGCCATTAAGCCGGGACAGGGCGAGAACACTGAAGCTTTCTTT.

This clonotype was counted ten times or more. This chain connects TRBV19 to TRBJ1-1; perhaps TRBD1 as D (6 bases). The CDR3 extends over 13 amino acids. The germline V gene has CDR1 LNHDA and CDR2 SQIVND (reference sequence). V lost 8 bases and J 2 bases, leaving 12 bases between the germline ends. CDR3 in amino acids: CASSTGGNTEAFF. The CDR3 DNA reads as TGTGCCAGTTCGACAGGTGGAAACACTGAAGCTTTCTTT.

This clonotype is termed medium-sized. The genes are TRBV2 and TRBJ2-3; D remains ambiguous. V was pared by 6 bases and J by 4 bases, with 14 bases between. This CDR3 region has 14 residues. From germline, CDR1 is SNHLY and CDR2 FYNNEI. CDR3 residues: CASRGREGPDTQYF. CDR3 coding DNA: TGTGCCAGCAGAGGTCGTGAAGGGCCAGATACGCAGTATTTT.

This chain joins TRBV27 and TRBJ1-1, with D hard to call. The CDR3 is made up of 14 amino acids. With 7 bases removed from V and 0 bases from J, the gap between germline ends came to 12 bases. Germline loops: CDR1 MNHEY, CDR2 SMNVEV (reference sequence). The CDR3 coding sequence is TGTGCCAGCAAATGGCCGGGAGTGAACACTGAAGCTTTCTTT. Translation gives CASKWPGVNTEAFF.

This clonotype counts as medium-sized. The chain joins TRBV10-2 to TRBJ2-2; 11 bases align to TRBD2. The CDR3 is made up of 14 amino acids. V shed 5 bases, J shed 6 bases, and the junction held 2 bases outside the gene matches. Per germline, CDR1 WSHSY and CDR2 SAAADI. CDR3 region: CASSLSGGAGELFF. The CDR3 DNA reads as TGCGCCAGCAGTCTTAGCGGGGGGGCCGGGGAGCTGTTTTTT.

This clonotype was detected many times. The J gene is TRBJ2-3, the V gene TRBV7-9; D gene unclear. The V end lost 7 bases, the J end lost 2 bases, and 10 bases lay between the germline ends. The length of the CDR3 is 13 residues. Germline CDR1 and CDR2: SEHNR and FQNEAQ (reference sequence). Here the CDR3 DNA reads TGTGCCAGCACCCGACTTGTCACAGATACGCAGTATTTT. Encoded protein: CASTRLVTDTQYF.

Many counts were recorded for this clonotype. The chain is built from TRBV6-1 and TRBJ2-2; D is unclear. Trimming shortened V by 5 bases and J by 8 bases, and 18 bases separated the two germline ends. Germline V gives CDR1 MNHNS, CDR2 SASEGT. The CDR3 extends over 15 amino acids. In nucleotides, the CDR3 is TGTGCCAGCAGTAGAGAGGTAGCCGGTGGAGGGGAGCTGTTTTTT. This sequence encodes CASSREVAGGGELFF.